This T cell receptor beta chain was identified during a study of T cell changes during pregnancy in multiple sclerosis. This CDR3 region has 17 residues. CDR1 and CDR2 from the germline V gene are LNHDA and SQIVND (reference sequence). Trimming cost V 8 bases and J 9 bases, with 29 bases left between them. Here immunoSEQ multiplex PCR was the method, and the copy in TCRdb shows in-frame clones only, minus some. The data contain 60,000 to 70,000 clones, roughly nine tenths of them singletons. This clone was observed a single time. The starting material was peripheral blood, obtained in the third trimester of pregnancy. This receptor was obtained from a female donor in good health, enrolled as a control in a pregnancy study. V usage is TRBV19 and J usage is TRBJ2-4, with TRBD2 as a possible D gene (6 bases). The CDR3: CASGRVSQLRELSIQYF. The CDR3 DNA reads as TGTGCCAGTGGCCGAGTCTCCCAACTTCGGGAGTTGAGCATTCAGTACTTC.